The entry below describes one T cell receptor beta chain. Its antigen is as yet unknown. Here immunoSEQ multiplex PCR was the method, and the copy in TCRdb shows in-frame clones only, minus some. The top ten clones hold 5.2% of a sample with tens of thousands of clones, less than 95% of them seen once. The record originates from a study of OX40 agonist ivuxolimab in advanced cancers. As for the study in general: Ivuxolimab, an agonistic anti-OX40 (CD134) antibody, was given to patients. Patients got intravenous ivuxolimab at 0.01 to 10 mg/kg every 2 weeks. Head and neck, renal cell, melanoma or hepatocellular carcinoma were the cancers that dose-escalation patients had. Study observations and caveats: Among the lowest levels of clonal expansion were found in partial responders at 0.1-3.0 mg/kg.

Germline V lookup: CDR1 SGHRS, CDR2 YFSETQ. The CDR3 is 15 amino acids. With V trimmed by 3 bases and J by 4 bases, 4 bases remained unmatched. The origin of this receptor is an adult with an advanced solid tumor such as melanoma, head and neck, liver or kidney cancer. Here the sequenced sample was CD4+ or CD8+ T cells sorted from blood, taken in a trial of the OX40 agonist ivuxolimab. The rearrangement uses TRBV5-1 and TRBJ2-2; TRBD1 matches at 9 bases. As DNA, the CDR3 is TGCGCCAGCAGCTGGGACAGGGTAGCCACCGGGGAGCTGTTTTTT. Its protein product is CASSWDRVATGELFF. Full variable domain (rest looked up from reference TRBV5-1 and TRBJ2-2): KAGVTQTPRYLIKTRGQQVTLSCSPISGHRSVSWYQQTPGQGLQFLFEYFSETQRNKGNFPGRFSGRQFSNSRSEMNVSTLELGDSALYLCASSWDRVATGELFFGEGSRLTVL.